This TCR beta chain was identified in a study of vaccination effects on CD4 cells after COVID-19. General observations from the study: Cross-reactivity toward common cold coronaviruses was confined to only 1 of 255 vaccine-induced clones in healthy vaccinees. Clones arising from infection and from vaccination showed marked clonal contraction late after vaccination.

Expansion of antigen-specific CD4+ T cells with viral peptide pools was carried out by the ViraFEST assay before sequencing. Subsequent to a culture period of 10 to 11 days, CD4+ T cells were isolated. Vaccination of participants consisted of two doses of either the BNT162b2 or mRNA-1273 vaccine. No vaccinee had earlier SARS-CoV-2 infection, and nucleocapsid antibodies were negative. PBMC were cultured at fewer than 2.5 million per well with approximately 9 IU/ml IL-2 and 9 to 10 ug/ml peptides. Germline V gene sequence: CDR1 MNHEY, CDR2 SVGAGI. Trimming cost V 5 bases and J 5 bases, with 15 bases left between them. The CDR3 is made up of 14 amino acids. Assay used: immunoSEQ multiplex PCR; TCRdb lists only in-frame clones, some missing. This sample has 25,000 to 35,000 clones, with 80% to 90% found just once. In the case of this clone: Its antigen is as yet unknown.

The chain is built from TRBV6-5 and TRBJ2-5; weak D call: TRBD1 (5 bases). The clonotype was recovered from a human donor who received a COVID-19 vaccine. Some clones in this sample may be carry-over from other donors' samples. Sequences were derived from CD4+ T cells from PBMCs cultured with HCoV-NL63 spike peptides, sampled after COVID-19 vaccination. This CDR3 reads CASSPTGFSETQYF. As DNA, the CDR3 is TGTGCCAGCAGTCCAACAGGTTTTTCTGAGACCCAGTACTTC.